Listed below are T cell receptor beta chains from one sample, sequenced in a study of blood T cell repertoires in COVID-19. Method: immunoSEQ multiplex PCR; TCRdb's copy keeps in-frame clones and lacks some. The sample gives about 220,000 clones, roughly 84% of which show up once; roughly 2% is in the top ten. Sequenced: peripheral blood. These TCRs come from a man in his forties with active or convalescent COVID-19. The CDR3 runs from the conserved cysteine through the conserved F or W. Each record gives: clone size, D gene, V gene, J gene, CDR3 protein, CDR3 DNA. A D gene is named only where the DNA matches it firmly. Size is omitted from some rows. Given values are once, few, many or a class for expanded clones.

clone_size: once; d_call: .; v_call: TRBV3-1/TRBV3-2; j_call: TRBJ1-2; cdr3_aa: CASSQGRYGYTF; cdr3_nt: TGTGCCAGCAGCCAAGGCAGGTATGGCTACACCTTC
clone_size: .; d_call: .; v_call: TRBV11-2; j_call: TRBJ1-5; cdr3_aa: CASSLEWDIAQPQHF; cdr3_nt: TGTGCCAGCAGCTTAGAGTGGGACATCGCCCAGCCCCAGCATTTT
clone_size: .; d_call: TRBD1; v_call: TRBV29-1; j_call: TRBJ1-4; cdr3_aa: CSVTTGGSLEKLFF; cdr3_nt: TGCAGCGTAACGACAGGGGGCTCGTTAGAAAAACTGTTTTTT
clone_size: once; d_call: .; v_call: TRBV19; j_call: TRBJ1-1; cdr3_aa: CASSRRAGGTEAFF; cdr3_nt: TGTGCCAGTAGTAGGAGGGCAGGAGGCACTGAAGCTTTCTTT
clone_size: .; d_call: TRBD1; v_call: TRBV9; j_call: TRBJ1-2; cdr3_aa: CASSVAAQGLGGYTF; cdr3_nt: TGTGCCAGCAGCGTAGCCGCACAGGGGTTGGGTGGCTACACCTTC
clone_size: .; d_call: .; v_call: TRBV5-5; j_call: TRBJ1-6; cdr3_aa: CASSLAENSPLHF; cdr3_nt: TGTGCCAGCAGCTTAGCCGAGAATTCACCCCTCCACTTT
clone_size: .; d_call: TRBD1; v_call: TRBV2; j_call: TRBJ2-3; cdr3_aa: CASSERAGGTDTQYF; cdr3_nt: TGTGCCAGCAGTGAGAGGGCAGGGGGTACAGATACGCAGTATTTT
clone_size: once; d_call: .; v_call: TRBV3-1/TRBV3-2; j_call: TRBJ1-1; cdr3_aa: CASSQDRPGNTEAFF; cdr3_nt: TGTGCCAGCAGCCAAGATCGGCCGGGGAACACTGAAGCTTTCTTT
clone_size: .; d_call: TRBD2; v_call: TRBV28; j_call: TRBJ2-1; cdr3_aa: CASSWVPRGESSYNEQFF; cdr3_nt: TGTGCCAGCAGTTGGGTACCTCGGGGGGAGAGCTCCTACAATGAGCAGTTCTTC
clone_size: .; d_call: .; v_call: TRBV2; j_call: TRBJ2-5; cdr3_aa: CASSENYRGETQYF; cdr3_nt: TGTGCCAGCAGTGAAAATTACCGGGGAGAGACCCAGTACTTC
clone_size: .; d_call: TRBD1; v_call: TRBV7-3; j_call: TRBJ2-7; cdr3_aa: CASSRLTGVSYEQYF; cdr3_nt: TGTGCCAGCAGCCGATTGACAGGGGTATCCTACGAGCAGTACTTC
clone_size: .; d_call: TRBD1; v_call: TRBV4-2; j_call: TRBJ1-4; cdr3_aa: CASSPQGAGDEKLFF; cdr3_nt: TGTGCCAGCAGCCCACAGGGGGCTGGAGATGAAAAACTGTTTTTT
clone_size: .; d_call: TRBD1; v_call: TRBV28; j_call: TRBJ1-2; cdr3_aa: CASSYRQGSGTF; cdr3_nt: TGTGCCAGCAGCTATCGACAGGGTTCGGGAACCTTC
clone_size: few; d_call: .; v_call: TRBV15; j_call: TRBJ1-1; cdr3_aa: CATSSHRFTEAFF; cdr3_nt: TGTGCCACCAGCAGTCACAGGTTCACTGAAGCTTTCTTT
clone_size: .; d_call: .; v_call: TRBV27; j_call: TRBJ2-2; cdr3_aa: CASSLGRVRPGELFF; cdr3_nt: TGTGCCAGCAGTTTGGGCAGGGTTCGCCCCGGGGAGCTGTTTTTT
clone_size: .; d_call: TRBD1; v_call: TRBV14; j_call: TRBJ2-3; cdr3_aa: CASSRNGQGRLDTQYF; cdr3_nt: TGTGCCAGCAGCCGAAACGGACAGGGTAGATTGGATACGCAGTATTTT
clone_size: .; d_call: .; v_call: TRBV2; j_call: TRBJ1-1; cdr3_aa: CASGSDSQVNTEAFF; cdr3_nt: TGTGCCAGCGGGTCTGACAGCCAGGTGAACACTGAAGCTTTCTTT
clone_size: .; d_call: .; v_call: TRBV12-2; j_call: TRBJ2-7; cdr3_aa: CASQNAGTSSYEQYF; cdr3_nt: TGTGCAAGTCAAAACGCCGGGACAAGCTCCTACGAGCAGTACTTC
clone_size: .; d_call: .; v_call: TRBV19; j_call: TRBJ1-5; cdr3_aa: CASKAGTLNQPQHF; cdr3_nt: TGTGCCAGTAAAGCCGGGACACTCAATCAGCCCCAGCATTTT
clone_size: .; d_call: TRBD1; v_call: TRBV5-1; j_call: TRBJ2-3; cdr3_aa: CASSAGTVVAGTDTQYF; cdr3_nt: TGCGCCAGCAGCGCCGGGACAGTTGTAGCCGGCACAGATACGCAGTATTTT
clone_size: .; d_call: TRBD2; v_call: TRBV27; j_call: TRBJ2-1; cdr3_aa: CASNLGRERSYNEQFF; cdr3_nt: TGTGCCAGCAACTTAGGGCGGGAGCGCTCCTACAATGAGCAGTTCTTC
clone_size: .; d_call: TRBD1; v_call: TRBV7-2; j_call: TRBJ2-1; cdr3_aa: CASSGQGSLGEQFF; cdr3_nt: TGTGCCAGCAGCGGACAGGGGTCCTTGGGAGAGCAGTTCTTC
clone_size: .; d_call: .; v_call: TRBV18; j_call: TRBJ1-4; cdr3_aa: CASSPPAGEKLFF; cdr3_nt: TGTGCCAGCTCACCCCCTGCGGGTGAAAAACTGTTTTTT
clone_size: few; d_call: TRBD1; v_call: TRBV5-6; j_call: TRBJ2-2; cdr3_aa: CASSELGTGVTGELFF; cdr3_nt: TGTGCCAGCAGCGAACTCGGGACAGGGGTCACCGGGGAGCTGTTTTTT